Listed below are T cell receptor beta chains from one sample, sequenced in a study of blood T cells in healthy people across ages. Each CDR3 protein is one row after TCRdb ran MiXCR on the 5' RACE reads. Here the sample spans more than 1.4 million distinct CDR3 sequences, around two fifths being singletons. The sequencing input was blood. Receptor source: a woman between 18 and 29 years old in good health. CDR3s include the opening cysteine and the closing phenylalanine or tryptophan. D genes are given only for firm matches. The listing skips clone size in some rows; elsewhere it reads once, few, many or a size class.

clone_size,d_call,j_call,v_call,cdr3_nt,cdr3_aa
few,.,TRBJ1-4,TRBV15,TGTGCCACCAGCAGAGATCCCGGGAAGGGACATGAAAAACTGTTTTTT,CATSRDPGKGHEKLFF
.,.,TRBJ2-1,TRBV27,TGTGTCAGCAGCCGGGATTACAATGAGCAGTTCTTC,CVSSRDYNEQFF
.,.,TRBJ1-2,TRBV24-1,TGTGCCACCAGCGATTCCGGGGGCGGCAGGTCCTATGGCTACACCTTC,CATSDSGGGRSYGYTF
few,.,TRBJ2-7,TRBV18,TGTGCCAGCTCACTCGGGACGGACAAATACGAGCAGTACTTC,CASSLGTDKYEQYF
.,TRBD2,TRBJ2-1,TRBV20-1,TGCAGTGCTAGTGGTCTAGGACTAGCGGGAGTATCGGAACACAATGAGCAGTTCTTC,CSASGLGLAGVSEHNEQFF
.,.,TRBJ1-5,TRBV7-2,TGTGCCAGCAGCTTATTGGGCGATGGCAATCAGCCCCAGCATTTT,CASSLLGDGNQPQHF
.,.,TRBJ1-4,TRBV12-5,TGTGCTAGTGGTTTGGTACCGGGAACTAATGAAAAACTGTTTTTT,CASGLVPGTNEKLFF
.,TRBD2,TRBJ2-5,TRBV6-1,TGTGCCAGCAGGACTAGCGGGAGGGCCTACCCCTCGGAGACCCAGTACTTC,CASRTSGRAYPSETQYF
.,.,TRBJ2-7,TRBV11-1,TGTGCCAGCAGCTTATCCGGATACGGGCAGTACTTC,CASSLSGYGQYF
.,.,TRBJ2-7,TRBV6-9,TGTGCCAGCAGTTATTGGGGGGGCAGCTACGAGCAGTACTTC,CASSYWGGSYEQYF
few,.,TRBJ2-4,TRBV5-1,TGCGCCAGCAGCACCGGCGCGCCGGGCGCCACGGCCAAAAACATTCAGTACTTC,CASSTGAPGATAKNIQYF
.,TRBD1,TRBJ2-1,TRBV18,TGTGCCAGCTCACACGGGACAGTGACAAAGGAGCAGTTCTTC,CASSHGTVTKEQFF
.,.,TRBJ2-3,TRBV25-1,TGTGCCAGCAGTGGGAAGACTAGTTTGGATACGCAGTATTTT,CASSGKTSLDTQYF
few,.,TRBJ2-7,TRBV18,TGTGCCAGCTCACCAGGAGTTGGGCCCTCCTACGAGCAGTACTTC,CASSPGVGPSYEQYF
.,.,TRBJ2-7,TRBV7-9,TGTGCCAGCAGCTCACTTCTGAGCGAGGCCTTCGAGCAGTACTTC,CASSSLLSEAFEQYF
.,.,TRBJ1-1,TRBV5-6,TGTGCCAGCAGCTTCGATGTATGGGGGGGGGACATGAACACTGAAGCTTTCTTT,CASSFDVWGGDMNTEAFF
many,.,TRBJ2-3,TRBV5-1,TGTGCCAGCAGTCCGGACAGCACAGATACGCAGTATTTT,CASSPDSTDTQYF
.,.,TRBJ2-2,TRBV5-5,TGTGCCAGCAGCTTGGCCATTCTGAACACCGGGGAGCTGTTTTTT,CASSLAILNTGELFF
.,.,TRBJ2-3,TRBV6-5,TGTGCCAGCACAAATAGATGGGGCACAGATACGCAGTATTTT,CASTNRWGTDTQYF
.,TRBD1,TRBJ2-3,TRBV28,TGTGCCAGCAGAGAGGGGGCAGGTAGCCTACGCACAGATACGCAGTATTTT,CASREGAGSLRTDTQYF
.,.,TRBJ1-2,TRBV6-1,TGTGCCAGCAGTGAAGCCCGACAGCCCTACTATGGCCACACCTTC,CASSEARQPYYGHTF
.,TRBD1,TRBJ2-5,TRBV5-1,TGCGCCAGCCGGCTCTTAGGACAGGGGGCGGATGAGCAGTACTTC,CASRLLGQGADEQYF
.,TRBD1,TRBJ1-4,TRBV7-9,TGTGCCAGCAGCTTATCTGACAGGGGAAATGAAAAACTGTTTTTT,CASSLSDRGNEKLFF
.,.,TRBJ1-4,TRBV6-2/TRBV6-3,TGTGCCAGCAGAAGACGCATTGAAGCAACTAATGAAAAACTGTTTTTT,CASRRRIEATNEKLFF
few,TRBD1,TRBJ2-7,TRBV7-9,TGTGCCAGCAGCGCGGACAGGGTCTCCTCCGACGAGCAGTACTTC,CASSADRVSSDEQYF
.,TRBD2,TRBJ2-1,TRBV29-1,TGCAGCGCGCGGACTAGCGGATTCCGAGGGGTCGACAATGAGCAGTTCTTC,CSARTSGFRGVDNEQFF
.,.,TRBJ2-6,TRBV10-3,TGTGCCATCAGTGAGCCCGGTTCTGGGGCCAACGTCCTGACTTTC,CAISEPGSGANVLTF
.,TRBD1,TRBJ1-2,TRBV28,TGTGCCAGCAGGGACCCAGGGGGCGGCGGCTATGCCTACACCTTC,CASRDPGGGGYAYTF
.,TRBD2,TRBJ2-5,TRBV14,TGTGCCAGCAGCCAAGTCCCAGCGGGAGGATACCAAGAGACCCAGTACTTC,CASSQVPAGGYQETQYF
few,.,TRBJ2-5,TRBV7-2,TGTGCCAGCAGCTTATCAGGGACAACGAACCAAGAGACCCAGTACTTC,CASSLSGTTNQETQYF
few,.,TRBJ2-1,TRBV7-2,TGTGCCAGCAGTTATCCGGGGGACCTCCCTCACAATGAGCAGTTCTTC,CASSYPGDLPHNEQFF
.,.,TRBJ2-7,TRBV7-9,TGTGCCAGCAGCTTAGGGCCGACAGATTACTACGAGCAGTACTTC,CASSLGPTDYYEQYF
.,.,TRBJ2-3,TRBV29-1,TGCAGCGTTCGGGACTTCCCTCCAGATACGCAGTATTTT,CSVRDFPPDTQYF
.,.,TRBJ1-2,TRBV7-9,TGTGCCAGCAGCTTTCCCCCAGGGCTATACGACTATGGCTACACCTTC,CASSFPPGLYDYGYTF
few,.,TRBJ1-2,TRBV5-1,TGCGCCAGCAGCTTGGGGGGGAAGTCAGATGGCTACACCTTC,CASSLGGKSDGYTF
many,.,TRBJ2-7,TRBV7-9,TGTGCCAGCAGCTTAGATCCAGGGCGCTCCTACGAGCAGTACTTC,CASSLDPGRSYEQYF
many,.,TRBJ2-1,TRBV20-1,TGCAGTGCTAGAGATGGAGGTTCCCTGGATGAGCAGTTCTTC,CSARDGGSLDEQFF
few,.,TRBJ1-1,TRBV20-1,TGCAGTGCTAGCCCCGGGACCGCGAACACTGAAGCTTTCTTT,CSASPGTANTEAFF
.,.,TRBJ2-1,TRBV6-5,TGTGCCAGCAGTTTGGGGCTGGGCGGGTTGAATGAGCAGTTCTTC,CASSLGLGGLNEQFF
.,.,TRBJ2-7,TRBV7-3,TGTGCCAGCAGCCCAGGGTTCGGGAACTCCTACGAGCAGTACTTC,CASSPGFGNSYEQYF
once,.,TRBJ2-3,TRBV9,TGTGCCAGCAGCGAGGGTGGGCGAGCTTCGGGAGATACGCAGTATTTT,CASSEGGRASGDTQYF
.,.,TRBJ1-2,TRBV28,TGTGCCAGCACCGTAACAGGGACCTATGGCTACACCTTC,CASTVTGTYGYTF
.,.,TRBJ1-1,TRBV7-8,TGTGCCAGCAGCTCGATAAGTATGAACACTGAAGCTTTCTTT,CASSSISMNTEAFF
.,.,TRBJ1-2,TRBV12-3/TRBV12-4,TGTGCCAGCACCGAGGGGTCCGTAAACTATGGCTACACCTTC,CASTEGSVNYGYTF
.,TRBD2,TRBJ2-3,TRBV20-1,TGCAGTGCTCAAACTAGCGGGAGTACCCCTCGCACAGATACGCAGTATTTT,CSAQTSGSTPRTDTQYF
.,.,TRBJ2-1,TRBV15,TGTGCCACGGGCATTAGCTCCTACAATGAGCAGTTCTTC,CATGISSYNEQFF
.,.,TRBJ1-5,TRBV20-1,TGCAGTGCTTTATTGGCAGGGTGGGGCAATCAGCCCCAGCATTTT,CSALLAGWGNQPQHF
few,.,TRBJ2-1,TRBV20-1,TGCAGTGCTAATCCCGTCGCACACAGCTACAATGAGCAGTTCTTC,CSANPVAHSYNEQFF
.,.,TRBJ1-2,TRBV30,TGTGCCTGGAGTGTAGCTGGTGGCGGACTTTATGGCTACACCTTC,CAWSVAGGGLYGYTF
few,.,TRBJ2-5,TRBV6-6,TGTGCCAGCAGTTACCACTTAGGGGGGGCAAAGGAGACCCAGTACTTC,CASSYHLGGAKETQYF
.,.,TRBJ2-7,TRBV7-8,TGTGCCAGCAGCGCCCTGGGGGCCTCCTACGAGCAGTACTTC,CASSALGASYEQYF
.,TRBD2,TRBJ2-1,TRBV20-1,TGCAGTGCTAATAGCGGGGGGGCCCGTCATGAGCAGTTCTTC,CSANSGGARHEQFF
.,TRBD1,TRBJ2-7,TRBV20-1,TGCAGTGCTAGATCCGGGACAGGGGAATCCTACGAGCAGTACTTC,CSARSGTGESYEQYF
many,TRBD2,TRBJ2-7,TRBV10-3,TGTGCCATCAGTGACCCACCTAGCGGAGAAACCTACGAGCAGTACTTC,CAISDPPSGETYEQYF
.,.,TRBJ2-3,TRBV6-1,TGTGCCAGCAGTGAATACCAGGGTATGGTCCTTCGGGATACGCAGTATTTT,CASSEYQGMVLRDTQYF
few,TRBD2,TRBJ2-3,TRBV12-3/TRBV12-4,TGTGCCAGCAGCTGGACTAGCGGGGAGAGAGATACGCAGTATTTT,CASSWTSGERDTQYF